One sample yielded the 25 T cell receptor beta chains listed below, sequenced in a study of regulatory T cells in long-lasting Graves disease. The time point denotes: newly diagnosed GD, antithyroid drugs for less than 3 months. Researchers made the TCR library from RNA that was extracted from PBMCs. Through Arm-PCR of CDR3 regions and iRepertoire HTBI primers, TCR beta libraries were built. In TCRdb, the multiplex PCR reads were re-called with MiXCR into one record per CDR3 protein. The data show 400,000 to 500,000 distinct CDR3 sequences, about 15% seen once. The same specimen was also included in a second study, on T cells in Graves' hyperthyroidism and ophthalmopathy.

This specimen was peripheral blood mononuclear cells (PBMCs), taken at new diagnosis, from a patient treated with antithyroid drugs. These receptors were collected from a young woman with Graves disease.

This clonotype was picked up many times. The V gene is TRBV6-5, the J gene TRBJ1-1; D gene uncertain. Between the trimmed V and J ends, which lost 2 bases and 0 bases, there was a span of 10 bases. This CDR3 has 15 residues. Per germline, CDR1 MNHEY and CDR2 SVGAGI. The CDR3 spells CASSYGITLNTEAFF. CDR3 nucleotide sequence: TGTGCCAGCAGTTACGGGATCACCTTGAACACTGAAGCTTTCTTT.

In its sample, this clonotype was seen many times. This chain connects TRBV28 to TRBJ1-6; D gene ambiguous. Trimming shortened V by 5 bases and J by 4 bases, and 15 bases separated the two germline ends. Germline loops: CDR1 MDHEN, CDR2 SYDVKM. There are 16 residues in the CDR3. The CDR3 DNA reads TGTGCCAGCAGTCCCTCCGCCGACGGTTATAATTCACCCCTCCACTTT. The encoded protein is CASSPSADGYNSPLHF.

The chain links TRBV19 to TRBJ1-5, with D possibly TRBD1 on 6 matching bases. CDR1 LNHDA and CDR2 SQIVND come from the germline V gene (reference sequence). Between the trimmed V and J ends, which lost 6 bases and 0 bases, there was a span of 12 bases. The length of the CDR3 is 15 residues. The CDR3 DNA follows: TGTGCCAGTAGGCGGGACATCATTAGCAATCAGCCCCAGCATTTT. It codes for CASRRDIISNQPQHF.

This clonotype was seen at least ten times. This sequence joins TRBV6-5 and TRBJ1-2; no definite D call. This CDR3 region has 16 residues. CDR1 and CDR2 (germline): MNHEY, SVGAGI. Deletions cut 0 bases from V and 0 bases from J, with 11 bases between. CDR3: CASSYSSARTNYGYTF. Here the CDR3 DNA reads TGTGCCAGCAGTTACTCGAGCGCACGGACTAACTATGGCTACACCTTC.

This chain connects TRBV7-3 to TRBJ2-1; D unclear. CDR3 length equals 15 residues. Germline CDR1 SGHTA, CDR2 FQGTGA. V shed 6 bases and J shed 0 bases, with 12 bases lying between them. CDR3 sequence: CASSTVPSSYNEQFF. The CDR3 coding sequence is TGTGCCAGCAGTACCGTCCCCAGCTCCTACAATGAGCAGTTCTTC.

This clonotype was seen a few times. V and J are TRBV20-1 and TRBJ2-7; TRBD2 agrees at 8 bases. J gave up 6 bases and V 6 bases, and 16 bases lay outside the gene matches. CDR1 DFQATT and CDR2 SNEGSKA come from the germline V gene (reference sequence). The CDR3 extends over 15 amino acids. The CDR3 loop is CSAQDGGGHNLEQYF. For the CDR3, the DNA is TGCAGTGCCCAAGACGGGGGGGGTCACAACCTCGAGCAGTACTTC.

This clonotype was recorded many times. This sequence joins TRBV28 and TRBJ1-2; tentatively, D is TRBD1 (6 bases). There are 13 residues in the CDR3. Per germline, CDR1 MDHEN and CDR2 SYDVKM. Between the trimmed V and J ends, which lost 6 bases and 11 bases, there was a span of 19 bases. The chain's CDR3 is CASRRTAPEEYTF. The CDR3 DNA reads TGTGCCAGCAGGAGGACAGCCCCAGAAGAATACACCTTC.

This clonotype was counted a few times. V is TRBV9 and J is TRBJ2-7, with 8 bases lining up with TRBD2. Germline assignment: CDR1 SGDLS and CDR2 YYNGEE. The CDR3 runs to 15 residues. V trimming: 3 bases; J trimming: 6 bases; junction bases outside the gene matches: 11. The CDR3 region has the DNA TGTGCCAGCAGCGAGCGACCGGGAGGGGGAGGCGAGCAGTACTTC. This gives the protein CASSERPGGGGEQYF.

On this clonotype: This could be a read error, since a much larger clone is one nucleotide away. This chain uses TRBV28 with TRBJ2-1; 10 bases match TRBD2. V trimming: 3 bases; J trimming: 10 bases; junction bases outside the gene matches: 9. CDR1 and CDR2 from the germline V gene are MDHEN and SYDVKM. This CDR3 is 15 amino acids long. The CDR3 region has the DNA TGTGCCAGCAGTTTTCTCAGCGGGAGGGGTTACGAGCAGTTCTTC. It translates to CASSFLSGRGYEQFF.

As for this clonotype: A much larger clonotype is one base distant, so this may be a read error. The chain recombines TRBV2 with TRBJ2-7; D is unresolved. Germline V gene sequence: CDR1 SNHLY, CDR2 FYNNEI. The CDR3 covers 13 residues. Trimming pared 6 bases from V and 2 bases from J, leaving 11 bases between. For the CDR3, the DNA is TGTGCCAGCAGGTCCCCAGCCACCTACGAGCAGTACTTC. This translates into CASRSPATYEQYF.

The rearrangement links TRBV7-2 to TRBJ2-2, with 10 bases fitting TRBD2. Unmatched junction bases numbered 12, after V lost 5 bases and J lost 6 bases. Germline V gene data show CDR1 as SGHTA and CDR2 as FQGNSA. This CDR3 contains 17 residues. The DNA for the CDR3 is TGTGCCAGCAGCCTTCACCGCATAGCGGGAGGCGCCGGGGAGCTGTTTTTT. Its translation is CASSLHRIAGGAGELFF.

The rearrangement links TRBV10-2 to TRBJ1-5, with unresolved D. The CDR3 has 14 amino acids. Germline-derived CDR1 and CDR2 are WSHSY and SAAADI. Trimming took 0 bases from V and 7 from J, leaving 10 bases between them. The CDR3 bases are TGCGCCAGCAGTGAGTCGACGGTTAACCAGCCCCAGCATTTT. Its protein is CASSESTVNQPQHF.

The genes are TRBV27 and TRBJ1-1; 12 bases line up with TRBD1. The CDR3 is 12 amino acids. V lost 6 bases and J lost 12; bases outside the gene matches: 5. The germline V gene has CDR1 MNHEY and CDR2 SMNVEV (reference sequence). The DNA of the CDR3 is TGTGCCAGCAGCGGGACAGGGGGCGAAACTTTCTTT. Its protein is CASSGTGGETFF.

To note about this clonotype: This could be a read error, since a much larger clone is one nucleotide away. The rearrangement links TRBV2 to TRBJ2-3, with D tentatively TRBD1 (6 bases). The germline gives CDR1 SNHLY, CDR2 FYNNEI. V was pared by 8 bases and J by 1 base, with 13 bases between. This CDR3 is 14 amino acids long. CDR3 residues: CASLGQIRTDTQYF. The DNA for the CDR3 is TGTGCCAGCCTAGGACAGATCCGCACAGATACGCAGTATTTT.

In regard to this clonotype: Possible read error: a much larger clone is one base away. The rearrangement links TRBV3-1 to TRBJ2-5; D unresolved. Germline lookup yields CDR1 LGHDT and CDR2 YNNKEL (reference sequence). V lost 4 bases to trimming and J lost 1 base, with 10 bases between them. The CDR3 is 14 residues long. In nucleotides, the CDR3 is TGTGCCAGCAGCCCCCGACATCTCCAAGAGACCCAGTACTTC. It codes for CASSPRHLQETQYF.

This clonotype has only a few counts. This may be a read error, as it is one base from a much larger clone. The rearrangement uses TRBV7-2 and TRBJ2-7; unclear D gene. Trimming shortened V by 0 bases and J by 7 bases, and 7 bases separated the two germline ends. Germline CDR1 reads SGHTA; CDR2 reads FQGNSA. This CDR3 contains 12 residues. In nucleotides, the CDR3 is TGTGCCAGCAGCTTAGCGGGCGTTGAGCAGTACTTC. This encodes CASSLAGVEQYF. The whole variable domain, filled in from reference TRBV7-2 and TRBJ2-7, reads GAGVSQSPSNKVTEKGKDVELRCDPISGHTALYWYRQSLGQGLEFLIYFQGNSAPDKSGLPSDRFSAERTGGSVSTLTIQRTQQEDSAVYLCASSLAGVEQYFGPGTRLTVT.

The chain is built from TRBV3-1 and TRBJ2-1; D is unclear. The J call is in doubt because the DNA end fits TRBJ2-5 better. The CDR3 contains 15 residues. Germline V gene data show CDR1 as LGHDT and CDR2 as YNNKEL (reference sequence). The DNA of the CDR3 is TGTGCCAGCAGCCAAGATCGGAGAGACCAAGAGACCCAGTACTTC. As protein: CASSQDRRDQETQYF.

This clonotype was seen a handful of times. A read error may explain this, as a much larger clone is one base away. This chain connects TRBV7-2 to TRBJ2-1, with TRBD1 as a possible D gene (6 bases). CDR1 is SGHTA, CDR2 FQGNSA, per germline. The CDR3 sequence is 13 residues long. The V gene lost 5 bases and the J gene lost 13 bases, with 18 bases spanning the gap. In DNA, the CDR3 is TGTGCCAGCAGCCCAGGGGACACGGAGACCCAGTTCTTC. This encodes CASSPGDTETQFF.

This clonotype came up many times. The chain couples TRBV20-1 to TRBJ2-7; D may be TRBD1 or TRBD2 (5 bases each). This CDR3 has 17 residues. Trimming pared 1 base from V and 2 bases from J, leaving 21 bases between. In germline, CDR1 is DFQATT, CDR2 SNEGSKA (reference sequence). CDR3: CSARANPGPRQAYEQYF. DNA for the CDR3: TGCAGTGCTAGAGCTAATCCGGGACCCCGGCAGGCCTACGAGCAGTACTTC.

This clonotype was detected a few times. The genes are TRBV28 and TRBJ2-4, with a tentative D call TRBD2 (5 bases). From germline, CDR1 is MDHEN and CDR2 SYDVKM. The V end lost 2 bases, the J end lost 11 bases, and 13 bases lay between the germline ends. The CDR3 is 13 amino acids. The CDR3 DNA reads TGTGCCAGCAGTTTAGGTCCGGGATCCTTTCAGTACTTC. The encoded protein is CASSLGPGSFQYF.

This clonotype was seen ten or more times. Here the CDR3 DNA reads TGCAGCAGCGGACTAGCGGGAGGGCCACATGAGCAGTTCTTC. Amino acids: CSSGLAGGPHEQFF. V gene TRBV29-1 combines with J gene TRBJ2-1, with 15 nucleotides matching TRBD2. Per germline, CDR1 SQVTM and CDR2 ANQGSEA. This CDR3 spans 14 amino acids. V was clipped by 8 bases and J by 8 bases; unmatched bases: 7.

This clonotype was observed at least ten times. The chain combines TRBV28 with TRBJ1-5, with no clear D. This CDR3 region has 14 residues. Trimming shortened V by 1 base and J by 0 bases, and 4 bases separated the two germline ends. The germline V gene has CDR1 MDHEN and CDR2 SYDVKM. The CDR3, as DNA: TGTGCCAGCAGTTTATCAATTAGCAATCAGCCCCAGCATTTT. Its protein is CASSLSISNQPQHF.

The chain is built from TRBV6-2 or TRBV6-3 and TRBJ1-6, with 8 bases lining up with TRBD1. Germline-derived CDR1 and CDR2 are MNHEY and SVGEGT. Trimming at V came to 5 bases and at J to 8 bases, leaving 8 bases not matched to a gene. The CDR3 loop spans 15 amino acids. The CDR3 coding sequence is TGTGCCAGCAGTACCGGACAGGGTACTTATTCACCCCTCCACTTT. As protein: CASSTGQGTYSPLHF.

This clonotype appeared many times. This chain links TRBV2 with TRBJ1-5, with 9 bases fitting TRBD1. In germline, CDR1 is SNHLY, CDR2 FYNNEI. The CDR3 runs to 14 residues. The V segment lost 5 bases and the J segment 7 bases; nucleotides outside the gene matches: 6. CDR3 DNA: TGTGCCAGCAGTATTACAGGGGGCGCGCAGCCCCAGCATTTT. Encoded protein: CASSITGGAQPQHF. Complete variable domain (other parts from reference TRBV2 and TRBJ1-5): EPEVTQTPSHQVTQMGQEVILRCVPISNHLYFYWYRQILGQKVEFLVSFYNNEISEKSEIFDDQFSVERPDGSNFTLKIRSTKLEDSAMYFCASSITGGAQPQHFGDGTRLSIL.

This clonotype came up many times. The J gene is TRBJ1-1, the V gene TRBV9; 7 bases align to TRBD1. V shed 0 bases, J shed 4 bases, and the junction held 3 bases outside the gene matches. Germline V gene data show CDR1 as SGDLS and CDR2 as YYNGEE. CDR3 size: 14 residues. As DNA, the CDR3 is TGTGCCAGCAGCGTAGTGTCAGGGGGCACTGAAGCTTTCTTT. Its translation: CASSVVSGGTEAFF.